Shown below are 17 T cell receptor beta chains from a single sample sequenced in a study of blood T cell repertoires in COVID-19. Sequencing was performed with immunoSEQ multiplex PCR; in TCRdb, only in-frame clones are kept and a portion is missing. The top ten hold just over 9.5% of the sample, which has approximately 330,000 clones, 80% to 90% seen once. The sequenced sample consisted of peripheral blood. These receptors were obtained from a man in his thirties or forties with COVID-19, enrolled during active disease.

This sequence joins TRBV10-3 and TRBJ2-7; 7 nucleotides agree with TRBD1. This CDR3 contains 14 residues. V shed 3 bases, J shed 1 base, and the junction held 3 bases outside the gene matches. Germline loops: CDR1 ENHRY, CDR2 SYGVKD. CDR3 sequence: CAISDGTASYEQYF. The CDR3 bases are TGTGCCATCAGTGACGGGACAGCTTCCTACGAGCAGTACTTC.

V and J are TRBV3-1 (or the pseudogene TRBV3-2) and TRBJ1-3; 7 nucleotides match TRBD1. The CDR3 runs to 14 residues. V lost 5 bases and J lost 4; bases outside the gene matches: 5. Germline CDR1 and CDR2: LGHDT and YNNKEL (reference sequence). CDR3 coding DNA: TGTGCCAGCAGCTGGACAGGCCACGGAAACACCATATATTTT. Translation: CASSWTGHGNTIYF.

V usage is TRBV7-2 and J usage is TRBJ1-5, with 12 bases lining up with TRBD1. V was clipped by 3 bases and J by 5 bases; unmatched bases: 2. CDR1 is SGHTA and CDR2 is FQGNSA in the germline V gene. The CDR3 runs 15 residues. As DNA, the CDR3 is TGTGCCAGCAGCTTTGGGACAGGGGGCTATCAGCCCCAGCATTTT. The encoded protein is CASSFGTGGYQPQHF.

This clone came up a few times. J is TRBJ2-1 and V is TRBV18; tentatively, D is TRBD1 (6 bases). The CDR3 loop spans 16 amino acids. Germline V CDR1 and CDR2: KGHSH, LQKENI. V dropped 2 bases and J dropped 8 bases, with 19 bases sitting between them. The CDR3 sequence: CASSPGQPLLLYEQFF. In DNA, the CDR3 is TGTGCCAGCTCACCAGGACAGCCCTTACTATTGTATGAGCAGTTCTTC.

The chain links TRBV11-2 to TRBJ2-1, with 7 bases fitting TRBD1. The CDR3 totals 17 residues. Trimming removed 5 bases from V and 0 bases from J; junction bases left unmatched: 10. Per the germline V gene, CDR1 is SGHAT and CDR2 is FQNNGV. The CDR3 DNA is TGTGCCAGCAGCCTCAAATTTACAGGGGTCTCCTACAATGAGCAGTTCTTC. As protein: CASSLKFTGVSYNEQFF. The whole variable domain, filled in from reference TRBV11-2 and TRBJ2-1, reads EAGVAQSPRYKIIEKRQSVAFWCNPISGHATLYWYQQILGQGPKLLIQFQNNGVVDDSQLPKDRFSAERLKGVDSTLKIQPAKLEDSAVYLCASSLKFTGVSYNEQFFGPGTRLTVL.

The V call is TRBV11-3, the J call TRBJ2-7; TRBD1 matches at 9 bases. In germline, CDR1 is SGHNT, CDR2 YENEEA. The CDR3 extends over 15 amino acids. J gave up 5 bases and V 4 bases, and 9 bases lay outside the gene matches. The DNA of the CDR3 is TGTGCCAGCAGCTCACAGGGGGCCCTCTGGGACGAGCAGTACTTC. Amino acids: CASSSQGALWDEQYF.

The chain links TRBV11-2 to TRBJ1-4; D is perhaps TRBD1 (6 bases). Germline CDR1 SGHAT, CDR2 FQNNGV. CDR3 length: 14 residues. V dropped 1 base and J dropped 6 bases, with 9 bases sitting between them. The CDR3 DNA follows: TGTGCCAGCAGCTTAGGGCAGGGGCATGAAAAACTGTTTTTT. Encoded protein: CASSLGQGHEKLFF.

V and J are TRBV9 and TRBJ1-1; 9 nucleotides line up with TRBD1. CDR3 size: 15 residues. With 4 bases clipped from V and 6 bases from J, the junction kept 10 bases outside the gene matches. CDR1 and CDR2 from the germline V gene are SGDLS and YYNGEE. CDR3 sequence (DNA): TGTGCCAGCAGCTCCAGGGACAGGGCAGGGGCTGAAGCTTTCTTT. It encodes CASSSRDRAGAEAFF. Full variable domain (remainder filled in from reference TRBV9 and TRBJ1-1): DSGVTQTPKHLITATGQRVTLRCSPRSGDLSVYWYQQSLDQGLQFLIQYYNGEERAKGNILERFSAQQFPDLHSELNLSSLELGDSALYFCASSSRDRAGAEAFFGQGTRLTVV.

This sequence joins TRBV7-9 and TRBJ1-1; possibly TRBD1 for D (5 bases). The CDR3 sequence is 8 residues long. CDR1 is SEHNR and CDR2 is FQNEAQ in the germline V gene (reference sequence). CDR3 nucleotides: TGTTCTCAGGGTGAAGCTTTCTTT. Amino acids: CSQGEAFF.

The rearrangement uses TRBV6-2 or TRBV6-3 and TRBJ1-5; D might be TRBD1 (5 bases). CDR1 and CDR2 from the germline V gene are MNHEY and SVGEGT. V dropped 5 bases and J dropped 5 bases, with 10 bases sitting between them. CDR3 length equals 13 residues. The CDR3 is CASSPSRDQPQHF. The CDR3 DNA reads TGTGCCAGCAGTCCCTCCAGGGATCAGCCCCAGCATTTT.

The chain links TRBV4-3 to TRBJ2-3; D not resolved. The CDR3 length is 15 residues. Germline V CDR1 and CDR2: LGHNA, YSLEER. The germline V and J ends were trimmed by 1 base and 0 bases, with 8 bases remaining between them. CDR3 nucleotide sequence: TGCGCCAGCAGCCAAGGACTGCTTAGCACAGATACGCAGTATTTT. Translated: CASSQGLLSTDTQYF.

This chain connects TRBV29-1 to TRBJ2-6; the D gene is possibly TRBD1 (6 bases). In germline, CDR1 is SQVTM, CDR2 ANQGSEA. The V end was cut by 6 bases, the J end by 0 bases, with 12 bases between. The CDR3 consists of 15 residues. CDR3 loop: CSVATGISGANVLTF. The CDR3 DNA reads TGCAGCGTGGCCACAGGGATCTCTGGGGCCAACGTCCTGACTTTC. The variable domain in full, completed from reference TRBV29-1 and TRBJ2-6, reads SAVISQKPSRDICQRGTSLTIQCQVDSQVTMMFWYRQQPGQSLTLIATANQGSEATYESGFVIDKFPISRPNLTFSTLTVSNMSPEDSSIYLCSVATGISGANVLTFGAGSRLTVL.

The gene calls are TRBV7-2 and TRBJ2-5; 9 nucleotides agree with TRBD2. The V segment lost 5 bases and the J segment 5 bases; nucleotides outside the gene matches: 3. CDR3 length equals 13 residues. The germline V gene encodes CDR1 SGHTA and CDR2 FQGNSA. The CDR3 sequence: CASSTAGGETQYF. The CDR3 nucleotides are TGTGCCAGCAGCACAGCGGGGGGTGAGACCCAGTACTTC.

Written as DNA, the CDR3 is TGTGCCAGCAGCCTAAGACCCGGACAGGGAATAGGAGAGACCCAGTACTTC. Translation: CASSLRPGQGIGETQYF. The chain has TRBV11-2 and TRBJ2-5; 8 nucleotides line up with TRBD1. Unmatched junction bases numbered 15, after V lost 5 bases and J lost 4 bases. The CDR3 has 17 residues. CDR1 is SGHAT, CDR2 FQNNGV, per germline.

The rearrangement uses TRBV6-5 and TRBJ2-4, with 8 bases identical to TRBD1. The CDR3 spans 14 residues. With V trimmed by 5 bases and J by 11 bases, 11 bases remained unmatched. Germline V gives CDR1 MNHEY, CDR2 SVGAGI. The CDR3 reads CASSSPGGGLLQYF. The CDR3 bases are TGTGCCAGCAGTAGTCCAGGGGGCGGGTTGCTTCAGTACTTC.

The J gene is TRBJ2-5, the V gene TRBV30, with TRBD2 matching 8 bases. Germline trimming cut 4 bases from V and 3 bases from J; bases unmatched to any gene: 10. Germline lookup yields CDR1 GTSNPN and CDR2 SVGIG (reference sequence). The CDR3 runs 15 residues. CDR3 sequence reads: CAWTAAGGREETQYF. The CDR3 nucleotides read TGTGCCTGGACGGCGGCGGGGGGAAGGGAAGAGACCCAGTACTTC.

This chain joins TRBV7-3 and TRBJ2-7; a possible D gene is TRBD1 (6 bases). CDR3 length: 13 residues. Germline V gene data show CDR1 as SGHTA and CDR2 as FQGTGA. V was shortened by 5 bases and J by 2 bases, with 10 bases between the two germline ends. The CDR3 loop reads CASSPGQTYEQYF. The CDR3 DNA follows: TGTGCCAGCAGCCCTGGACAGACCTACGAGCAGTACTTC.